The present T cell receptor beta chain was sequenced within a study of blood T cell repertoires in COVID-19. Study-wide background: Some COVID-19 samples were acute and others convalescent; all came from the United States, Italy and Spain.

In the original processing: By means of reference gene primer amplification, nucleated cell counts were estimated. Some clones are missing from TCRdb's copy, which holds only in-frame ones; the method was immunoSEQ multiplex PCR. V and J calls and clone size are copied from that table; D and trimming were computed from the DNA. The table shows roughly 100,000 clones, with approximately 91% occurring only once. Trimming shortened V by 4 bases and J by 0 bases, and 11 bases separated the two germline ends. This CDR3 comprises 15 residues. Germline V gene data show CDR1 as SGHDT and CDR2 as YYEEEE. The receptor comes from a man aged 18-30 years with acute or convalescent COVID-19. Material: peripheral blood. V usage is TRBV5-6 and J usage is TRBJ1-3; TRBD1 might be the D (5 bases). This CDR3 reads CASSPRDFSGNTIYF. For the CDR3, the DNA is TGTGCCAGCAGCCCTAGGGACTTCTCTGGAAACACCATATATTTT.